This paragraph covers one T cell receptor (beta chain) sequence. The antigen remains unidentified. The sample belongs to a study of monozygotic twins with inflammatory bowel disease. Regarding the study as a whole: Possibly because of limited power, concordant and discordant twins showed no difference in repertoire similarity.

The CDR3 covers 13 residues. Germline assignment: CDR1 SQVTM and CDR2 ANQGSEA. Every TCR library consumed approximately 4,000 ng of total RNA. TCRalpha and TCRbeta cDNA was put through two nested PCRs of approximately 17 and 9 cycles. From the 5' RACE reads, TCRdb lists one entry per CDR3 protein and no DNA. The sample table includes approximately 150,000 distinct CDR3 sequences. This clonotype originated in a human donor with ulcerative colitis or Crohn's disease, or a healthy co-twin of an affected twin (not recorded which). J is TRBJ1-1 and V is TRBV29-1. Specimen: blood. CDR3 protein: CSVRRSVNTEAFF.